This T cell receptor beta chain originates from a study of blood T cell repertoires in COVID-19. In the study overall: Whether acute or convalescent, the COVID-19 samples came from the United States, Italy and Spain.

As originally analysed: Nucleated cell counts were estimated from reference gene primer amplification. Only in-frame clones appear in the TCRdb table, and some are missing; sequencing was by immunoSEQ multiplex PCR. D and trimming come from the DNA, and the V and J calls and clone size come from that table. The table includes about 110,000 clones, about 88% detected once. The CDR3 consists of 14 residues. CDR1 and CDR2 (germline): LGHDT, YNNKEL (reference sequence). After removal of 6 bases from V and 7 bases from J, the junction contained 6 bases not matched to a gene. This clone was picked up one time.

Sequencing was done on a sample of peripheral blood. This TCR was recovered from a woman aged 50 to 65 with acute or convalescent COVID-19. V is TRBV3-1 (or the pseudogene TRBV3-2) and J is TRBJ2-2; TRBD1 aligns across 9 bases. The CDR3 region is CASSYTGGFGELFF. Written as DNA, the CDR3 is TGTGCCAGCAGTTATACAGGGGGCTTCGGGGAGCTGTTTTTT.